This passage covers 26 T cell receptor beta chains from one sample sequenced in a study of T cells in Graves' hyperthyroidism and ophthalmopathy. Amplification yielded TCR beta CDR3 regions, with RNA transcripts as the source. First-round RT-PCR of the TCR CDR3 relied on the HTBI primer set. TCRdb itself ran the multiplex PCR reads through MiXCR, one entry per CDR3 protein. This table has fewer than 750,000 distinct CDR3 sequences, roughly 46% appearing once. Material for sequencing was peripheral blood or thyroid tissue (not recorded which). Every receptor here comes from a woman younger than 30 with Graves' hyperthyroidism.

There are many counts of this clonotype. V gene TRBV29-1 combines with J gene TRBJ2-5; a weak D match, TRBD1 (5 bases). The CDR3 is 13 amino acids. The V gene's germline CDR1 is SQVTM and CDR2 ANQGSEA. V was shortened by 4 bases and J by 4 bases, with 13 bases between the two germline ends. The CDR3 nucleotides read TGCAGCGTTGTTCAAGGGGCTGTAGAGACCCAGTACTTC. This codes for CSVVQGAVETQYF.

In its sample, this clonotype was seen a few times. This sequence joins TRBV10-3 and TRBJ1-6; TRBD1 matches 7 bases. CDR1 and CDR2 from the germline V gene are ENHRY and SYGVKD. This CDR3 contains 14 residues. With 4 bases clipped from V and 8 bases from J, the junction kept 5 bases outside the gene matches. CDR3 amino acids: CAISGQGRDSPLHF. As DNA, the CDR3 is TGTGCCATCAGTGGACAGGGAAGGGATTCACCCCTCCACTTT.

For this clonotype: Without the conserved terminal phenylalanine or tryptophan, this CDR3 likely stems from a read error. The DNA is left out, because the CDR3 cannot be placed on it with certainty; the CDR3 is given as TCRdb lists it. The genes are TRBV2 and TRBJ2-7; the table's D call, TRBD2, was not checked against the DNA. Germline V gives CDR1 SNHLY, CDR2 FYNNEI. The CDR3 adds up to 8 amino acids, both ends counted. CDR3: CASSSRGG.

A few counts support this clonotype. The gene calls are TRBV4-1 and TRBJ2-5; 13 nucleotides agree with TRBD2. Germline-derived CDR1 and CDR2 are MGHRA and YSYEKL. Losses at the gene ends were 3 bases for V and 4 bases for J; bases not matched to a gene: 5. The CDR3 contains 16 residues. Here the CDR3 DNA reads TGCGCCAGCAGCCAGGTCGGGACTAGCGGGGCAGAGACCCAGTACTTC. This encodes CASSQVGTSGAETQYF.

This clonotype showed up many times. The rearrangement joins TRBV20-1 to TRBJ1-2; D unresolved. This CDR3 spans 11 amino acids. V lost 2 bases to trimming and J lost 7 bases, with 8 bases between them. Per germline, CDR1 DFQATT and CDR2 SNEGSKA (reference sequence). In DNA form, the CDR3 reads TGCAGTGCTAGATGGTGGGGTGGCTACACCTTC. It yields the protein CSARWWGGYTF.

Ten or more counts support this clonotype. The J gene is TRBJ2-5, the V gene TRBV7-2; TRBD2 is a possible D gene (5 bases). The V gene's germline CDR1 is SGHTA and CDR2 FQGNSA. V gave up 3 bases and J gave up 5 bases, with 13 bases separating them. The CDR3 sequence is 14 residues long. This chain's CDR3 is CASSLGVRRETQYF. The CDR3 coding sequence is TGTGCCAGCAGCTTGGGAGTACGTAGGGAGACCCAGTACTTC.

This clonotype appeared many times. The chain carries TRBV6-2 or TRBV6-3 and TRBJ2-6, with 11 bases aligning to TRBD1. CDR1 is MNHEY, CDR2 SVGEGT, per germline. The V gene end was trimmed by 6 bases and the J gene end by 1 base; junction bases not matched to a gene: 5. This CDR3 spans 17 amino acids. In DNA form, the CDR3 reads TGTGCCAGCAGCCCCCGGGACAGGGGGTCTGGGGCCAACGTCCTGACTTTC. Translating gives CASSPRDRGSGANVLTF.

This clonotype was counted ten times or more. V gene TRBV2 combines with J gene TRBJ2-5, with a possible D match to TRBD1 (6 bases). The CDR3 loop spans 13 amino acids. Between the trimmed V and J ends, which lost 7 bases and 5 bases, there was a span of 14 bases. Germline assignment: CDR1 SNHLY and CDR2 FYNNEI. The CDR3 region is CASKLTGRETQYF. In DNA form, the CDR3 reads TGTGCCAGCAAACTCACAGGGCGGGAGACCCAGTACTTC.

Remarks on this clonotype: This could be a read error, since a much larger clone is one nucleotide away. The CDR3 spells CASSSNGANEELFF. The CDR3 DNA follows: TGTGCCAGCAGTTCCAATGGGGCTAATGAAGAACTGTTTTTT. The chain couples TRBV6-5 to TRBJ1-4; D is perhaps TRBD1 (5 bases). CDR1 is MNHEY and CDR2 is SVGAGI in the germline V gene. This CDR3 contains 14 residues.

The genes are TRBV24-1 and TRBJ1-4, with D perhaps TRBD1 (6 bases). The germline V and J ends were trimmed by 4 bases and 7 bases, with 21 bases remaining between them. The CDR3 loop spans 17 amino acids. The germline V gene encodes CDR1 KGHDR and CDR2 SFDVKD. The CDR3 bases are TGTGCCACCAGTGAACTCACAGGGTTGAGCTCAATTGAAAAACTGTTTTTT. This translates into CATSELTGLSSIEKLFF.

The rearrangement joins TRBV10-1 to TRBJ2-7; 11 positions match TRBD1. Trimming at V came to 3 bases and at J to 7 bases, leaving 5 bases not matched to a gene. This CDR3 spans 14 amino acids. Germline lookup yields CDR1 WNHNN and CDR2 SYGVQD (reference sequence). CDR3 region: CASSDGQGAGEQYF. The CDR3 DNA is TGCGCCAGCAGTGATGGACAGGGGGCGGGAGAGCAGTACTTC.

In DNA, the CDR3 is TGTGCCAGCAGTGAAATTTCCGCCGAATCTGGGGCCAACGTCCTGACTTTC. It translates to CASSEISAESGANVLTF. The chain joins TRBV2 to TRBJ2-6; D call uncertain. V lost 2 bases, J lost 1 base, and 12 bases lay in between. The CDR3 has 17 residues. Germline assignment: CDR1 SNHLY and CDR2 FYNNEI.

A few counts support this clonotype. This chain connects TRBV19 to TRBJ1-1; 10 positions agree with TRBD1. The CDR3 extends over 17 amino acids. Germline V lookup: CDR1 LNHDA, CDR2 SQIVND (reference sequence). Trimming cost V 4 bases and J 2 bases; bases outside gene matches: 10. Written as DNA, the CDR3 is TGTGCCAGTAGTACCAGACAGGGGGCGAGTATCAACACTGAAGCTTTCTTT. Amino acids: CASSTRQGASINTEAFF.

This clonotype appeared many times. One junction end does not reproduce the germline sequence, and a read error may be involved. This chain links TRBV11-2 with TRBJ1-4; TRBD1 matches 10 bases. The V gene's germline CDR1 is SGHAT and CDR2 FQNNGV. The CDR3 has 18 amino acids. CDR3 nucleotide sequence: TGTGCCAGCAGCCTAGACCCCGGTCGACAGGGGGCGTCTGAAAAACTGTTTTTT. This translates into CASSLDPGRQGASEKLFF.

This rearrangement joins TRBV29-1 to TRBJ2-7, with 14 nucleotides matching TRBD2. The V gene's germline CDR1 is SQVTM and CDR2 ANQGSEA. This CDR3 has 13 amino acids. J gave up 3 bases and V 8 bases, and 3 bases lay outside the gene matches. The CDR3 loop reads CSKGTSGSYEQYF. The CDR3 nucleotides are TGCAGCAAAGGGACTAGCGGGAGCTACGAGCAGTACTTC.

In this sample, this clonotype turned up once. The chain uses TRBV19 and TRBJ1-2; D call uncertain. Trimming left V 9 bases short and J 4 bases short, with 9 bases between. This CDR3 region has 11 residues. Germline-derived CDR1 and CDR2 are LNHDA and SQIVND (reference sequence). The CDR3 nucleotides are TGTGCCAGGGCAGAAAGCTATGGCTACACCTTC. Amino acids: CARAESYGYTF.

This clonotype was detected a few times. The chain recombines TRBV7-2 with TRBJ2-1; 9 bases map to TRBD2. This CDR3 contains 15 residues. With 1 base clipped from V and 5 bases from J, the junction kept 3 bases outside the gene matches. Germline loops: CDR1 SGHTA, CDR2 FQGNSA. In nucleotides, the CDR3 is TGTGCCAGCAGCTTAGAAGCTAGCGGGAACAATGAGCAGTTCTTC. It translates to CASSLEASGNNEQFF.

In this sample, this clonotype turned up many times. This chain links TRBV5-8 with TRBJ1-4, with D tentatively TRBD1 (6 bases). V lost 2 bases and J lost 3, with 14 bases in between. CDR1 is SGHTS and CDR2 is YDEGEE in the germline V gene. The CDR3 runs 16 residues. Here the CDR3 DNA reads TGTGCCAGCAGCTTAAACCACAGGGCCTCTAATGAAAAACTGTTTTTT. Translated: CASSLNHRASNEKLFF.

The chain joins TRBV10-3 to TRBJ1-2, with TRBD1 as a possible D gene (6 bases). With 8 bases removed from V and 4 bases from J, the gap between germline ends came to 17 bases. CDR3 length: 14 residues. CDR1 is ENHRY, CDR2 SYGVKD, per germline. This CDR3 is CAIGGPGGTYGYTF. CDR3 nucleotide sequence: TGTGCCATCGGGGGGCCCGGGGGAACCTATGGCTACACCTTC.

The chain has TRBV7-3 and TRBJ2-7; 8 bases agree with TRBD2. The CDR3 extends over 17 amino acids. V shed 4 bases and J 5 bases; nucleotides not matched to a gene: 16. CDR1 SGHTA and CDR2 FQGTGA come from the germline V gene. CDR3 region: CASSSQMQREGNDEQYF. Written as DNA, the CDR3 is TGTGCCAGCAGCTCCCAAATGCAACGGGAGGGAAACGACGAGCAGTACTTC.

The chain combines TRBV6-2 or TRBV6-3 with TRBJ1-2, with D maybe TRBD1 (6 bases). Germline CDR1 and CDR2: MNHEY and SVGEGT. The germline V and J ends were trimmed by 4 bases and 4 bases, with 28 bases remaining between them. The CDR3 covers 19 residues. CDR3 nucleotide sequence: TGTGCCAGCAGTTGGGGGCCAACCTACGAGCAGTCGGGGAGCTATGGCTACACCTTC. It yields the protein CASSWGPTYEQSGSYGYTF.

This chain joins TRBV7-8 and TRBJ2-5; 11 nucleotides line up with TRBD2. Trimming removed 7 bases from V and 7 bases from J; junction bases left unmatched: 8. The CDR3 spans 14 residues. Germline CDR1 and CDR2: SGHVS and FQNEAQ. Here the CDR3 reads CASNLGLAEGTQYF. The CDR3, as DNA: TGTGCCAGCAACTTGGGACTAGCGGAAGGGACCCAGTACTTC.

This clonotype was observed at least ten times. The chain carries TRBV29-1 and TRBJ1-2; D is ambiguous. Germline V gene data show CDR1 as SQVTM and CDR2 as ANQGSEA. The CDR3 contains 12 residues. V was shortened by 6 bases and J by 6 bases, with 14 bases between the two germline ends. This CDR3 reads CSVATHPHGYTF. The CDR3 nucleotides read TGCAGCGTGGCAACTCACCCCCATGGCTACACCTTC.

The table lists this clonotype with many counts. The chain couples TRBV13 to TRBJ1-2; D is uncertain. In germline, CDR1 is PRHDT, CDR2 FYEKMQ (reference sequence). Trimming removed 2 bases from V and 0 bases from J, with 13 bases in between. CDR3 length: 16 residues. The CDR3 protein is CASSLSGEWANYGYTF. As DNA, the CDR3 is TGTGCCAGCAGCTTAAGTGGGGAATGGGCTAACTATGGCTACACCTTC.

This clonotype came up many times. V is TRBV6-1 and J is TRBJ2-7; the match to TRBD1 covers 7 bases. V lost 7 bases to trimming and J lost 7 bases; unmatched junction nucleotides: 7. CDR1 and CDR2 (germline): MNHNS, SASEGT. The CDR3 is 12 residues long. The DNA of the CDR3 is TGTGCCAGCATCCGAGACAGGGAGGAGCAGTACTTC. This translates into CASIRDREEQYF.

The chain employs TRBV12-3 or TRBV12-4 and TRBJ1-2; no reliable D call. Trimming stripped 7 bases from V and 11 bases from J, with 20 bases between. The CDR3 sequence is 13 residues long. The chain's CDR3 is CASIRSADLGYTF. The DNA of the CDR3 is TGTGCCAGCATACGATCTGCGGACCTTGGATACACCTTC.